The 25 T cell receptor beta chains reported below all come from one sample, sequenced in a study of blood T cell repertoires in COVID-19. Produced via immunoSEQ multiplex PCR; TCRdb's table is partial and in-frame only. The profile shows 200,000 to 250,000 clones, approximately 86% of them singletons. The sequenced sample consisted of PBMCs or T cells enriched from blood (not recorded which). Receptors were obtained from a woman aged 25 to 39 with acute COVID-19.

The DNA of the CDR3 is TGTGCCTGGAGTCGCCAGAGCGGGGGGGCCAATGAGCAGTTCTTC. This encodes CAWSRQSGGANEQFF. The chain links TRBV30 to TRBJ2-1, with TRBD2 matching over 10 bases. This CDR3 is built from 15 residues. Germline lookup yields CDR1 GTSNPN and CDR2 SVGIG (reference sequence). V gave up 2 bases and J gave up 6 bases; unmatched junction bases: 7.

This chain connects TRBV2 to TRBJ1-5; tentatively, D is TRBD1 (6 bases). The CDR3 totals 15 residues. The V end was cut by 6 bases, the J end by 9 bases, with 21 bases between. Germline lookup yields CDR1 SNHLY and CDR2 FYNNEI. The CDR3 region has the DNA TGTGCCAGCAGCATCTCACAGGGCCCTCCAGGGCCCCAGCATTTT. Amino acids: CASSISQGPPGPQHF.

This chain uses TRBV5-6 with TRBJ1-2; tentative D call: TRBD1 (6 bases). The germline V gene has CDR1 SGHDT and CDR2 YYEEEE. The CDR3 length is 14 residues. V was trimmed by 1 base and J by 3 bases, leaving 10 bases between them. The CDR3 DNA reads TGTGCCAGCAGCTTGATTGCAGGGGACTATGGCTACACCTTC. Amino acid sequence: CASSLIAGDYGYTF. The entire variable domain, with the rest obtained from reference TRBV5-6 and TRBJ1-2, is as follows: DAGVTQSPTHLIKTRGQQVTLRCSPKSGHDTVSWYQQALGQGPQFIFQYYEEEERQRGNFPDRFSGHQFPNYSSELNVNALLLGDSALYLCASSLIAGDYGYTFGSGTRLTVV.

V and J are TRBV9 and TRBJ1-1; no reliable D call. The germline CDR1 and CDR2 sequences are SGDLS and YYNGEE. The CDR3 spans 13 residues. V was pared by 0 bases and J by 3 bases, with 6 bases between. The CDR3 protein is CASSVAVDTEAFF. In nucleotides, the CDR3 is TGTGCCAGCAGCGTAGCGGTGGACACTGAAGCTTTCTTT.

A few counts support this clone. The J gene is TRBJ1-3, the V gene TRBV10-2; D call uncertain. This CDR3 comprises 12 residues. Germline CDR1 and CDR2: WSHSY and SAAADI. V lost 4 bases and J 3 bases, leaving 4 bases between the germline ends. Here the CDR3 DNA reads TGCGCCAGCAGTGGCGGTGGAAACACCATATATTTT. Residues: CASSGGGNTIYF.

The rearrangement uses TRBV11-2 and TRBJ2-7; TRBD1 matches at 9 bases. Germline lookup yields CDR1 SGHAT and CDR2 FQNNGV. Germline trimming cut 1 base from V and 5 bases from J; bases unmatched to any gene: 9. CDR3 length equals 16 residues. CDR3 amino acids: CASSLAPGTGTHEQYF. DNA for the CDR3: TGTGCCAGCAGCTTAGCCCCAGGGACAGGGACCCACGAGCAGTACTTC.

A single count supports this clone. This chain connects TRBV5-1 to TRBJ1-4; TRBD1 matches at 9 bases. V lost 0 bases to trimming and J lost 8 bases; unmatched junction nucleotides: 5. There are 15 residues in the CDR3. CDR1 is SGHRS and CDR2 is YFSETQ in the germline V gene. The CDR3 coding sequence is TGCGCCAGCAGCTTGGCCGGGACAGGGACCGAAAAACTGTTTTTT. Its translation is CASSLAGTGTEKLFF. Based on the CDR3 plus reference TRBV5-1 and TRBJ1-4, the full variable domain is KAGVTQTPRYLIKTRGQQVTLSCSPISGHRSVSWYQQTPGQGLQFLFEYFSETQRNKGNFPGRFSGRQFSNSRSEMNVSTLELGDSALYLCASSLAGTGTEKLFFGSGTQLSVL.

This CDR3 reads CASSQSRGKAGYTF. The CDR3 nucleotides are TGCGCCAGCAGCCAATCTAGGGGGAAAGCTGGCTACACCTTC. This chain joins TRBV4-3 and TRBJ1-2, with D perhaps TRBD1 (6 bases). This CDR3 spans 14 amino acids. Germline lookup yields CDR1 LGHNA and CDR2 YSLEER. V gave up 2 bases and J gave up 7 bases, with 14 bases separating them.

The genes are TRBV27 and TRBJ1-5; TRBD1 agrees at 9 bases. Per germline, CDR1 MNHEY and CDR2 SMNVEV (reference sequence). This CDR3 has 18 amino acids. The V and J ends lost 1 base and 7 bases, in that order; junction bases with no gene match: 14. The CDR3 sequence is CASSLFPAGQGTNQPQHF. CDR3 in DNA: TGTGCCAGCAGTTTATTCCCCGCGGGACAGGGAACCAACCAGCCCCAGCATTTT.

The rearrangement uses TRBV5-8 and TRBJ2-1; weak D call: TRBD1 (6 bases). Germline-derived CDR1 and CDR2 are SGHTS and YDEGEE. V was cut by 4 bases and J by 8 bases, with 22 bases left in between. The CDR3 runs 16 residues. The CDR3 DNA is TGTGCCAGCAGCCAGCCGACAGGTAGAAGCGGCGATGAGCAGTTCTTC. The encoded protein is CASSQPTGRSGDEQFF.

This chain uses TRBV11-2 with TRBJ1-1; D is possibly TRBD1 (6 bases). The CDR3 totals 13 residues. The germline gives CDR1 SGHAT, CDR2 FQNNGV. The germline V and J ends were trimmed by 2 bases and 7 bases, with 11 bases remaining between them. The CDR3 DNA is TGTGCCAGCAGCTTATACAGACAGGTTGAAGCTTTCTTT. This gives the protein CASSLYRQVEAFF.

The chain employs TRBV5-1 and TRBJ2-2; no reliable D call. The germline gives CDR1 SGHRS, CDR2 YFSETQ. The CDR3 extends over 12 amino acids. The V gene lost 2 bases and the J gene lost 4 bases, with 3 bases spanning the gap. CDR3 amino acids: CASSFSTGELFF. The CDR3 DNA follows: TGCGCCAGCAGCTTTAGCACCGGGGAGCTGTTTTTT.

The table lists this clone with a few counts. V usage is TRBV5-5 and J usage is TRBJ1-1; D might be TRBD1 (5 bases). The germline V and J ends were trimmed by 0 bases and 0 bases, with 12 bases remaining between them. Germline CDR1 is SGHKS and CDR2 is YYEKEE (reference sequence). This CDR3 comprises 16 residues. The CDR3 region is CASSLARAIMNTEAFF. CDR3 nucleotide sequence: TGTGCCAGCAGCTTGGCCAGGGCAATCATGAACACTGAAGCTTTCTTT.

The chain is built from TRBV11-3 and TRBJ2-2, with 7 positions matching TRBD1. CDR3 length equals 14 residues. In germline, CDR1 is SGHNT, CDR2 YENEEA. The V gene end was trimmed by 6 bases and the J gene end by 1 base; junction bases not matched to a gene: 2. The CDR3 DNA reads TGTGCCAGCAGTGACAGGGTGAACACCGGGGAGCTGTTTTTT. Translated: CASSDRVNTGELFF.

CDR3 sequence reads: CSVEGLAGAIQETQYF. The CDR3 DNA sequence: TGCAGCGTTGAAGGGCTAGCGGGGGCAATCCAAGAGACCCAGTACTTC. The chain joins TRBV29-1 to TRBJ2-5, with TRBD2 matching over 10 bases. J lost 1 base, V lost 1 base, and 6 bases had no gene match. CDR1 and CDR2 (germline): SQVTM, ANQGSEA. There are 16 residues in the CDR3. Full variable domain (missing parts from reference TRBV29-1 and TRBJ2-5): SAVISQKPSRDICQRGTSLTIQCQVDSQVTMMFWYRQQPGQSLTLIATANQGSEATYESGFVIDKFPISRPNLTFSTLTVSNMSPEDSSIYLCSVEGLAGAIQETQYFGPGTRLLVL.

This chain connects TRBV19 to TRBJ1-1; D unclear. This CDR3 is built from 14 residues. Germline V CDR1 and CDR2: LNHDA, SQIVND (reference sequence). V lost 3 bases and J 5 bases, leaving 13 bases between the germline ends. CDR3 in amino acids: CASSIGLEGTEAFF. The CDR3 DNA follows: TGTGCCAGTAGTATTGGGTTAGAGGGAACTGAAGCTTTCTTT.

The genes are TRBV7-2 and TRBJ2-2; 7 bases line up with TRBD2. Unmatched junction bases numbered 2, after V lost 1 base and J lost 6 bases. Germline values: CDR1 SGHTA, CDR2 FQGNSA. This CDR3 comprises 14 residues. In nucleotides, the CDR3 is TGTGCCAGCAGCTTAGTTCTAGCGGCCGGGGAGCTGTTTTTT. Translating it yields CASSLVLAAGELFF.

Here the CDR3 reads CASSQREGYEQYF. The CDR3 nucleotides read TGCGCCAGCAGCCAACGGGAGGGTTACGAGCAGTACTTC. The chain recombines TRBV4-1 with TRBJ2-7; 8 bases match TRBD2. In germline, CDR1 is MGHRA, CDR2 YSYEKL. The CDR3 consists of 13 residues. Trimming cost V 2 bases and J 4 bases; bases outside gene matches: 1.

The chain carries TRBV13 and TRBJ2-3; perhaps TRBD2 as D (5 bases). CDR3 length equals 15 residues. The V and J ends lost 3 bases and 0 bases respectively, with 10 bases between them. From germline, CDR1 is PRHDT and CDR2 FYEKMQ (reference sequence). The CDR3 nucleotides are TGTGCCAGCAGCTTGAGCGGTTCTAGCACAGATACGCAGTATTTT. This translates into CASSLSGSSTDTQYF.

The chain joins TRBV30 to TRBJ1-4; D is unclear. V dropped 2 bases and J dropped 3 bases, with 10 bases sitting between them. Germline V gene lookup returns CDR1 GTSNPN and CDR2 SVGIG (reference sequence). The CDR3 consists of 14 residues. The DNA for the CDR3 is TGTGCCTGGAGTCGGGGAACGGCTAATGAAAAACTGTTTTTT. It is translated as CAWSRGTANEKLFF.

J is TRBJ2-7 and V is TRBV6-6, with a weak D call TRBD2 (5 bases). The CDR3 sequence is 14 residues long. From germline, CDR1 is MNHNY and CDR2 SVGAGI (reference sequence). The V end was cut by 6 bases, the J end by 3 bases, with 15 bases between. CDR3 sequence: CASRADFGFYEQYF. As DNA, the CDR3 is TGTGCCAGCAGGGCGGACTTTGGATTCTACGAGCAGTACTTC.

The chain employs TRBV11-2 and TRBJ1-1; weak D call: TRBD1 (6 bases). V was cut by 5 bases and J by 2 bases, with 15 bases left in between. CDR3 length: 15 residues. Germline V lookup: CDR1 SGHAT, CDR2 FQNNGV. This chain's CDR3 is CASSPFGQTNTEAFF. In DNA form, the CDR3 reads TGTGCCAGCAGCCCATTCGGACAGACTAACACTGAAGCTTTCTTT.

On this clone: Distinct nucleotide sequences in the sample also encode this CDR3. The rearrangement joins TRBV7-9 to TRBJ2-7; 7 nucleotides line up with TRBD1. The CDR3 has 12 amino acids. The V segment lost 5 bases and the J segment 4 bases; nucleotides outside the gene matches: 2. Per germline, CDR1 SEHNR and CDR2 FQNEAQ (reference sequence). CDR3 DNA sequence: TGTGCCAGCAGCCTACAGGGGTACGAGCAGTACTTC. Translated: CASSLQGYEQYF.

Remarks on this clone: At the DNA level, this CDR3 is encoded by other sequences in the same sample as well. The chain joins TRBV5-1 to TRBJ1-2; weak D call: TRBD1 (6 bases). Looked up from germline, CDR1 is SGHRS and CDR2 is YFSETQ. Trimming left V 0 bases short and J 4 bases short, with 7 bases between. The CDR3 is 13 amino acids. CDR3 sequence: CASSLGQVYGYTF. The CDR3 DNA reads TGCGCCAGCAGCTTGGGACAGGTCTATGGCTACACCTTC.

This chain connects TRBV10-1 to TRBJ1-6; no definite D call. Trimming removed 2 bases from V and 7 bases from J, with 12 bases in between. The CDR3 contains 15 residues. Germline V gene lookup returns CDR1 WNHNN and CDR2 SYGVQD (reference sequence). In DNA form, the CDR3 reads TGCGCCAGCAGTGAGATTACCGGGTCAAATTCACCCCTCCACTTT. It encodes CASSEITGSNSPLHF.